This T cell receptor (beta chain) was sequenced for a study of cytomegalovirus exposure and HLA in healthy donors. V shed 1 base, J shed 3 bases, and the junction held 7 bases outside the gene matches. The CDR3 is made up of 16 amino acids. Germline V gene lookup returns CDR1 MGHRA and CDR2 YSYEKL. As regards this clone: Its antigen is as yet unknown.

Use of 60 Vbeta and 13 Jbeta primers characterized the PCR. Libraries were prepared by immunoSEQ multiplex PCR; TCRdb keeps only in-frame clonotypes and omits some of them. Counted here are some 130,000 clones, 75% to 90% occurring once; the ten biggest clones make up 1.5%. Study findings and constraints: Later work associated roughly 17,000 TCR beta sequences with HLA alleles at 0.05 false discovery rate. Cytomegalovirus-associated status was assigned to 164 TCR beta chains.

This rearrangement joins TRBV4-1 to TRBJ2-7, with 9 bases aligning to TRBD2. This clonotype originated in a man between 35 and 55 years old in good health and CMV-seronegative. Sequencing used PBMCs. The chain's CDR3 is CASSQGTLAGNYEQYF. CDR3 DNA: TGCGCCAGCAGCCAAGGTACTCTAGCGGGGAACTACGAGCAGTACTTC.